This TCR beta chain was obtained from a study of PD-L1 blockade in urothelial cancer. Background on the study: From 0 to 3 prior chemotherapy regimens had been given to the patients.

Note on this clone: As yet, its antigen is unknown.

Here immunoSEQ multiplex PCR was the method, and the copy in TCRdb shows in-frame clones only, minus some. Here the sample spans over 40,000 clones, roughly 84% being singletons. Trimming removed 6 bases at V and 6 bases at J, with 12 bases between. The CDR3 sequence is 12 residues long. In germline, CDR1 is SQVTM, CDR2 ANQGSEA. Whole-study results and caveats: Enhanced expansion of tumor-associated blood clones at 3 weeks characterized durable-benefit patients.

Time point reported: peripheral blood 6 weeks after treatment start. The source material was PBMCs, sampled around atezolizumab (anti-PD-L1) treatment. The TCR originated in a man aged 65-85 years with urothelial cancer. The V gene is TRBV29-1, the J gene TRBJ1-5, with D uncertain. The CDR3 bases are TGCAGCGTCGGTGACACGATTCAGCCCCAGCATTTT. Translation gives CSVGDTIQPQHF.